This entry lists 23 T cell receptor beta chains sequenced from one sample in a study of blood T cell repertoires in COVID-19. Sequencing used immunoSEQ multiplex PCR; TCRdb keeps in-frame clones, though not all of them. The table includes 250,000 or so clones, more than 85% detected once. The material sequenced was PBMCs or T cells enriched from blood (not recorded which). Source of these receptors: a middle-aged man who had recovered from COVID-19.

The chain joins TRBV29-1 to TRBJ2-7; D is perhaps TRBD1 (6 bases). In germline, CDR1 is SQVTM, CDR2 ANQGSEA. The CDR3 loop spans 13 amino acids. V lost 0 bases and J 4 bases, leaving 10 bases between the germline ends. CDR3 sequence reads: CSVEETGTYEQYF. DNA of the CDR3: TGCAGCGTTGAAGAAACAGGGACGTACGAGCAGTACTTC.

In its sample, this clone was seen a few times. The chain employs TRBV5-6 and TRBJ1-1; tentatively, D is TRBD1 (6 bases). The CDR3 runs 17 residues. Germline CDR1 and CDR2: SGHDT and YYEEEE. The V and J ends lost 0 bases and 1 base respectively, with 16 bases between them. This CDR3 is CASSLVSQGTTNTEAFF. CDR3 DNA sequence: TGTGCCAGCAGCTTGGTCTCTCAGGGGACAACGAACACTGAAGCTTTCTTT.

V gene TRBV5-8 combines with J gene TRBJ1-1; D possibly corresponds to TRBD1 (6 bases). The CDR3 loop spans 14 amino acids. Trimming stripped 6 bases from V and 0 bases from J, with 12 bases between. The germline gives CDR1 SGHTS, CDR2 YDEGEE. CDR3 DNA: TGTGCCAGCAACCAGGGGAATATGAACACTGAAGCTTTCTTT. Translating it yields CASNQGNMNTEAFF.

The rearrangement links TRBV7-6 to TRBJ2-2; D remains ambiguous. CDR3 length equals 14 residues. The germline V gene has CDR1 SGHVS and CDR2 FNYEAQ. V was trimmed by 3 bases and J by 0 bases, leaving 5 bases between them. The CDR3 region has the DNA TGTGCCAGCAGCTTTACGGCGAACACCGGGGAGCTGTTTTTT. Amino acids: CASSFTANTGELFF.

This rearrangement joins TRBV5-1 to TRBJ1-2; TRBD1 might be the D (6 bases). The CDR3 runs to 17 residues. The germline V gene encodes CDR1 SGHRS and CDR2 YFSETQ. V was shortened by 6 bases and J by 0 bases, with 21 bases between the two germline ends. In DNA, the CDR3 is TGCGCCAGCACCCGAGAACCCGACAGGTCCACTAACTATGGCTACACCTTC. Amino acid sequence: CASTREPDRSTNYGYTF.

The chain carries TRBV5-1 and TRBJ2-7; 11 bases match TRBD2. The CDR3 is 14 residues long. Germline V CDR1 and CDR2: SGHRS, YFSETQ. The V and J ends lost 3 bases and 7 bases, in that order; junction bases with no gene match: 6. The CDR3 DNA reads TGCGCCAGCAGCTATACTAGCGGGAGTGGGGAGCAGTACTTC. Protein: CASSYTSGSGEQYF. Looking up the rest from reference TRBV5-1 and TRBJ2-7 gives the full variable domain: KAGVTQTPRYLIKTRGQQVTLSCSPISGHRSVSWYQQTPGQGLQFLFEYFSETQRNKGNFPGRFSGRQFSNSRSEMNVSTLELGDSALYLCASSYTSGSGEQYFGPGTRLTVT.

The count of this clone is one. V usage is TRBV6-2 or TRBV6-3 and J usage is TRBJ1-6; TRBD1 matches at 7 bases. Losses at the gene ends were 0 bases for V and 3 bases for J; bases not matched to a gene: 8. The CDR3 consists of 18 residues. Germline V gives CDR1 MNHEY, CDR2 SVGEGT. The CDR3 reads CASSYSRGNRGYNSPLHF. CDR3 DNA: TGTGCCAGCAGTTACTCCCGTGGGAACAGGGGCTATAATTCACCCCTCCACTTT.

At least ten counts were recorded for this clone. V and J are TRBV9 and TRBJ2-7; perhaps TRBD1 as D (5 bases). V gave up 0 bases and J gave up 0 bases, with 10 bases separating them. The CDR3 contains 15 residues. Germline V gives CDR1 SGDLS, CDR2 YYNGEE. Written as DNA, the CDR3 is TGTGCCAGCAGCGTAGGTGCCGACAGCTCCTACGAGCAGTACTTC. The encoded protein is CASSVGADSSYEQYF.

DNA of the CDR3: TGTGCCAGCAGCCAAATCCGGCTAGCGGGGGAGGGAGATACGCAGTATTTT. Its translation is CASSQIRLAGEGDTQYF. The chain is built from TRBV11-3 and TRBJ2-3, with 10 bases lining up with TRBD2. V dropped 5 bases and J dropped 5; count of bases not matched to a gene: 13. This CDR3 spans 17 amino acids. CDR1 is SGHNT and CDR2 is YENEEA in the germline V gene.

The CDR3 loop reads CATSDQPGNTGELFF. The CDR3 nucleotides read TGTGCCACCAGTGACCAACCCGGGAACACCGGGGAGCTGTTTTTT. The rearrangement links TRBV24-1 to TRBJ2-2; no firm D call. This CDR3 region has 15 residues. Between the trimmed V and J ends, which lost 4 bases and 1 base, there was a span of 9 bases. Per the germline V gene, CDR1 is KGHDR and CDR2 is SFDVKD.

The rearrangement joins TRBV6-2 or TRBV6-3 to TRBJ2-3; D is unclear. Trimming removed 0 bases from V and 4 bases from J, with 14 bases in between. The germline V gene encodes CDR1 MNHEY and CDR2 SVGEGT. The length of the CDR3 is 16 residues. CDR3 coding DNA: TGTGCCAGCAGTTACTCTCCCACAGCCCTTCCAGATACGCAGTATTTT. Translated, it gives CASSYSPTALPDTQYF.

CDR3 in amino acids: CASSGTRNQNSPLHF. The CDR3 DNA reads as TGTGCCAGTAGTGGCACTAGGAATCAAAATTCACCCCTCCACTTT. V gene TRBV19 combines with J gene TRBJ1-6; no clear D. Deletions cut 5 bases from V and 7 bases from J, with 15 bases between. CDR3 length: 15 amino acids. The V gene's germline CDR1 is LNHDA and CDR2 SQIVND (reference sequence).

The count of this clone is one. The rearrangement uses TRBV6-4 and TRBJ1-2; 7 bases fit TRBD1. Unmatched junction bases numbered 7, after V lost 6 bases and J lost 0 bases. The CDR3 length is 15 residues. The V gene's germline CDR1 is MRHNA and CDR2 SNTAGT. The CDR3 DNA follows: TGTGCCAGCAGCCCAGGGGGGAAGGCTAACTATGGCTACACCTTC. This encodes CASSPGGKANYGYTF.

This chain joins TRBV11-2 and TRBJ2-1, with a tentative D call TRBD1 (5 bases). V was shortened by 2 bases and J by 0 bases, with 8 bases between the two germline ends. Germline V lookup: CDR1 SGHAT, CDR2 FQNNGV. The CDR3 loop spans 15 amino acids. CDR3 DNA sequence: TGTGCCAGCAGCTTATCAGGGATCTCCTACAATGAGCAGTTCTTC. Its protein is CASSLSGISYNEQFF.

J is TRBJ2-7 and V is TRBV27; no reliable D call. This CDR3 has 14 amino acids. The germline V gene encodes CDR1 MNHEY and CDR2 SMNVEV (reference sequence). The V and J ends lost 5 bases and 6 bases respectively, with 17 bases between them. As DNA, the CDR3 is TGTGCCAGCAGTGTCTCGCAAGCTTCATCCGAGCAGTACTTC. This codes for CASSVSQASSEQYF.

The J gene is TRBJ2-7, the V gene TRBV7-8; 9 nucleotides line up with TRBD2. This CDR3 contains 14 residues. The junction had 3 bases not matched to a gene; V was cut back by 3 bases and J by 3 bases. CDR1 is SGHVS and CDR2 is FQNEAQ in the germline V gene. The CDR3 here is CASSFLAGDYEQYF. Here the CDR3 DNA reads TGTGCCAGCAGCTTTTTAGCGGGAGACTACGAGCAGTACTTC.

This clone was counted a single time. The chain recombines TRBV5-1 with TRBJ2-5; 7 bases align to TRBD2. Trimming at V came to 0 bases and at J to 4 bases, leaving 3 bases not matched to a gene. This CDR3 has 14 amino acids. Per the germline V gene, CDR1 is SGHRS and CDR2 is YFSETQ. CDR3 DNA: TGCGCCAGCAGCTTGGGGACTAGTCGAGAGACCCAGTACTTC. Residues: CASSLGTSRETQYF.

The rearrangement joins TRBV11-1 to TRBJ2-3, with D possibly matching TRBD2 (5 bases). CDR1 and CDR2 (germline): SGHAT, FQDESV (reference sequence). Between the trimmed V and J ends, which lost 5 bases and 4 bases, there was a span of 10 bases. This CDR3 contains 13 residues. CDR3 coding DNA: TGTGCCAGCAGCAACGCGGGCCCAGATACGCAGTATTTT. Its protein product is CASSNAGPDTQYF.

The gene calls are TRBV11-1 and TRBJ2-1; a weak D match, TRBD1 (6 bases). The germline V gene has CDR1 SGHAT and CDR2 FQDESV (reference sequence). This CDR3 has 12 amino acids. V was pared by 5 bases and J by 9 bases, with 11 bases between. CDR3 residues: CASSPLRGEQFF. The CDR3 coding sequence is TGTGCCAGCAGCCCCCTCAGGGGTGAGCAGTTCTTC.

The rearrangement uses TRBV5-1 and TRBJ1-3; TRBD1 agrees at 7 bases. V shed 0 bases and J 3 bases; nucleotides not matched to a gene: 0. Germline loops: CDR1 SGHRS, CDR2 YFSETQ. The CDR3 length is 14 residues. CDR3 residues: CASSLGQGGNTIYF. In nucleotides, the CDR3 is TGCGCCAGCAGCTTGGGACAGGGTGGAAACACCATATATTTT.

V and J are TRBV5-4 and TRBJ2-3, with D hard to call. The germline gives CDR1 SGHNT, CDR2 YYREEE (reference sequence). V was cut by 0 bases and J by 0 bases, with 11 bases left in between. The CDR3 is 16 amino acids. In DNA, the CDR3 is TGTGCCAGCAGCTTGGGTAGTCCCTATAGCACAGATACGCAGTATTTT. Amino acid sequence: CASSLGSPYSTDTQYF.

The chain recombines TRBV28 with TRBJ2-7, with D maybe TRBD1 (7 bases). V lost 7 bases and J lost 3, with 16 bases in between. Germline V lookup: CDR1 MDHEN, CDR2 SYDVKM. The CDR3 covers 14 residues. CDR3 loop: CASTPGGKGYEQYF. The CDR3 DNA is TGTGCCAGCACCCCAGGGGGGAAAGGCTACGAGCAGTACTTC. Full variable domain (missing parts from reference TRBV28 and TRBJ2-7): DVKVTQSSRYLVKRTGEKVFLECVQDMDHENMFWYRQDPGLGLRLIYFSYDVKMKEKGDIPEGYSVSREKKERFSLILESASTNQTSMYLCASTPGGKGYEQYFGPGTRLTVT.

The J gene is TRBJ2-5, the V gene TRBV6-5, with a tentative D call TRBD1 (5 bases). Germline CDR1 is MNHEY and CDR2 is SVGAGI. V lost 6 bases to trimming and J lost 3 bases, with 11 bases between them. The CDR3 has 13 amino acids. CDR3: CASSRNRKETQYF. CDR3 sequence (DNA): TGTGCCAGCAGCCGCAACAGGAAAGAGACCCAGTACTTC.